The clone carrying this TCR beta chain was detected many times. Hyperthyroidism counted as stable given no ophthalmopathy within 18 months of follow-up. Additional autoimmune diseases, uncontrolled infections, pregnancy or lactation disqualified patients. The PBMCs originated from approximately 10 ml of fresh peripheral blood. This sample stems from a study of Graves' ophthalmopathy and Graves' hyperthyroidism. Study-level background: There was a collection of peripheral blood at initial diagnosis, before any treatment.

Using RNA transcripts, the TCR beta CDR3 regions were amplified. Second-round multiplex PCR came after a first-round RT-PCR that employed HTBI primers. TCRdb called the multiplex PCR reads again in MiXCR, with one record for every CDR3 protein. The repertoire holds about 400,000 distinct CDR3 sequences, with about 16% as singletons. The source of this sequence is a woman under 30 with stable Graves' hyperthyroidism. Sequenced sample: peripheral blood.

The CDR3 loop reads CASSLSDRRTEAFF. As DNA, the CDR3 is TGTGCCAGCAGTCTTTCGGACAGGAGGACTGAAGCTTTCTTT. The chain carries TRBV11-3 and TRBJ1-1; TRBD1 matches 7 bases. Losses at the gene ends were 6 bases for V and 5 bases for J; bases not matched to a gene: 9. Germline CDR1 and CDR2: SGHNT and YENEEA. This CDR3 has 14 residues.